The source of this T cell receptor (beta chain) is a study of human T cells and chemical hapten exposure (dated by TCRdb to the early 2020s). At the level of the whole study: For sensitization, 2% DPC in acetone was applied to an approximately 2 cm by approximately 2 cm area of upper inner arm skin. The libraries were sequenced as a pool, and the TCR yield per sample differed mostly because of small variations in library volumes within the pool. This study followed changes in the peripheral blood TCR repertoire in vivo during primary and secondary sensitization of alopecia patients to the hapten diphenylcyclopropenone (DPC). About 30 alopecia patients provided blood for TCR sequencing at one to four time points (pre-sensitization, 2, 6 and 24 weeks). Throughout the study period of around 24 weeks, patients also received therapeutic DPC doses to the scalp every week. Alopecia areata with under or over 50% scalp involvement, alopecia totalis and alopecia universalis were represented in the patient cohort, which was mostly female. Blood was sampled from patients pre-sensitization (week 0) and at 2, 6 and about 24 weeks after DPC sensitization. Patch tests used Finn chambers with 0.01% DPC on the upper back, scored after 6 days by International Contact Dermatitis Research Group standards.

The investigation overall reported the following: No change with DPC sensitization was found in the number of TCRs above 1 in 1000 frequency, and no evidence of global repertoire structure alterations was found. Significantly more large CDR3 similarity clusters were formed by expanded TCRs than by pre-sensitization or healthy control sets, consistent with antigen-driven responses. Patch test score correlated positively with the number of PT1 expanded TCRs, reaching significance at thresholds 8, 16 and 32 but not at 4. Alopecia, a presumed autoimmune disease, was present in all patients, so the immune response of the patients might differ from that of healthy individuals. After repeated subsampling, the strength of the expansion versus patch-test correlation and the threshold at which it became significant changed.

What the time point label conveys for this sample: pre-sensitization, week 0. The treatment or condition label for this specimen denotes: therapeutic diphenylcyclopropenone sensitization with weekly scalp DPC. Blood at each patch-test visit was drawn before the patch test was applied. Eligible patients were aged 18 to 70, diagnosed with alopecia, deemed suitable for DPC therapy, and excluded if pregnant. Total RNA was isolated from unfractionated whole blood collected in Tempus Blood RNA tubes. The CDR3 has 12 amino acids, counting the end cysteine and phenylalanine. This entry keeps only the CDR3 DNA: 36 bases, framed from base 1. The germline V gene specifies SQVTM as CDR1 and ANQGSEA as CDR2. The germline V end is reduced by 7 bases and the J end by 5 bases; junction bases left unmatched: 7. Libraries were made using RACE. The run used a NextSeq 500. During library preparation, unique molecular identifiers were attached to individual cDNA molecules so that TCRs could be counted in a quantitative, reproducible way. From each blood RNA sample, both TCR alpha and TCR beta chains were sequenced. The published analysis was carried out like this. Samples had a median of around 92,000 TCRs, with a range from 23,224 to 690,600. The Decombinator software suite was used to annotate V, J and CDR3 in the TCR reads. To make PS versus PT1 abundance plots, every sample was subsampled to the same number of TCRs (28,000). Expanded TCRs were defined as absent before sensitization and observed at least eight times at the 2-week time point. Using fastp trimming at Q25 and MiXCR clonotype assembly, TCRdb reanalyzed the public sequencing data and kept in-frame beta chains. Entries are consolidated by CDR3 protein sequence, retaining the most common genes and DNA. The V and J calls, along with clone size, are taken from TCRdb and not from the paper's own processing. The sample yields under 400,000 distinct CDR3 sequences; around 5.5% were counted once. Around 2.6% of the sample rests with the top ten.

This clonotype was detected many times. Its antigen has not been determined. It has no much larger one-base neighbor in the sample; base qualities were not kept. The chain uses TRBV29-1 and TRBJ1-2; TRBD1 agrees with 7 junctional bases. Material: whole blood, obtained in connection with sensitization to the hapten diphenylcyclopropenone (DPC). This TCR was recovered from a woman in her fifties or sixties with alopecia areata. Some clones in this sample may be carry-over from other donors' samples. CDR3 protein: CSAQKQGYGYTF. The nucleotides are TGCAGCGCCCAAAAACAGGGGTATGGCTACACCTTC.